This T cell receptor (beta chain) was sequenced during a study of beta chain features in type 1 diabetes. Points on this clone: What it binds is unknown.

Points from the study as a whole: VDJ junctions from patients with type 1 diabetes contained fewer insertions and more deletions.

The investigators reverse transcribed all of the isolated RNA, so they sequenced expressed TCRB transcripts. The assay was immunoSEQ multiplex PCR, and TCRdb's table has in-frame clones only and misses some. Seen here are 150,000 to 180,000 clones, about 7.3% observed once, and the top ten hold less than 0.85%. Between the trimmed V and J ends, which lost 5 bases and 0 bases, there was a span of 8 bases. The germline CDR1 and CDR2 sequences are SGHAT and FQNNGV. This CDR3 spans 14 amino acids. Sorting with CD45RO/CCR7/CD25/CD127/CD95/CD27 yielded naive, central memory, regulatory and stem-like memory CD4+ cells.

Sequenced sample: central memory CD4+ T cells from blood. The receptor was derived from a man between 18 and 29 years old in good health. V is TRBV11-2 and J is TRBJ1-3; D remains ambiguous. In DNA form, the CDR3 reads TGTGCCAGCAGCCGACAATACTCTGGAAACACCATATATTTT. Translating gives CASSRQYSGNTIYF.